The 15 T cell receptor beta chains in this list originate from one sample, sequenced in a study of T cell responses to AZD1222 COVID-19 vaccine. The repertoire was sequenced with immunoSEQ multiplex PCR; TCRdb's copy has only in-frame clones and lacks some. This sample has approximately 150,000 clones; 80% to 95% occur once, and the top ten carry about 2.5%. This sample comprised peripheral blood, obtained on day 0 of AZD1222 vaccination. The receptor source for this set is an adult in good health.

This chain links TRBV4-1 with TRBJ1-3; 7 nucleotides match TRBD1. The J segment lost 7 bases and the V segment lost 4 bases, leaving 19 bases of the junction unmatched. This CDR3 has 18 residues. Germline CDR1 is MGHRA and CDR2 is YSYEKL. The CDR3 sequence is CASSPGQVKGSLRNTIYF. CDR3 DNA sequence: TGCGCCAGCAGCCCCGGACAGGTCAAGGGTTCACTGAGGAACACCATATATTTT.

The chain couples TRBV14 to TRBJ1-6, with TRBD1 identical over 7 bases. This CDR3 spans 16 amino acids. Germline CDR1 is SGHDN and CDR2 is FVKESK. V lost 0 bases to trimming and J lost 7 bases; unmatched junction nucleotides: 6. CDR3 residues: CASSQDFFRGNSPLHF. CDR3 bases: TGTGCCAGCAGCCAAGATTTCTTCAGGGGGAATTCACCCCTCCACTTT.

The rearrangement joins TRBV4-1 to TRBJ2-7, with 11 nucleotides matching TRBD2. Germline V gene lookup returns CDR1 MGHRA and CDR2 YSYEKL. CDR3 size: 18 residues. V lost 0 bases to trimming and J lost 0 bases; unmatched junction nucleotides: 7. The CDR3: CASSQEPLAGVSSYEQYF. DNA for the CDR3: TGCGCCAGCAGCCAAGAACCACTAGCGGGAGTAAGCTCCTACGAGCAGTACTTC.

The chain recombines TRBV7-2 with TRBJ1-5; D perhaps matches TRBD1 (5 bases). Germline loops: CDR1 SGHTA, CDR2 FQGNSA. The ends were cut back, 1 base at V and 6 bases at J, with 16 bases in the middle. CDR3 size: 16 residues. The CDR3: CASSLVGSGGSQPQHF. CDR3 in DNA: TGTGCCAGCAGCTTAGTTGGGTCGGGGGGTAGTCAGCCCCAGCATTTT. Full variable domain (rest looked up from reference TRBV7-2 and TRBJ1-5): GAGVSQSPSNKVTEKGKDVELRCDPISGHTALYWYRQSLGQGLEFLIYFQGNSAPDKSGLPSDRFSAERTGGSVSTLTIQRTQQEDSAVYLCASSLVGSGGSQPQHFGDGTRLSIL.

The chain combines TRBV25-1 with TRBJ1-3; 7 nucleotides agree with TRBD1. The germline gives CDR1 MGHDK, CDR2 SYGVNS. The CDR3 length is 13 residues. The V segment lost 8 bases and the J segment 2 bases; nucleotides outside the gene matches: 3. Here the CDR3 DNA reads TGTGCCAGCGCGACAGGGACTGGAAACACCATATATTTT. Its protein product is CASATGTGNTIYF.

The rearrangement links TRBV20-1 to TRBJ1-3; D not resolved. This CDR3 has 14 amino acids. Trimming left V 3 bases short and J 0 bases short, with 9 bases between. Germline V gene lookup returns CDR1 DFQATT and CDR2 SNEGSKA (reference sequence). CDR3 sequence (DNA): TGCAGTGCTAGTTCGGCAGACTCTGGAAACACCATATATTTT. This encodes CSASSADSGNTIYF.

This chain connects TRBV4-3 to TRBJ1-2; D gene uncertain. The CDR3 contains 15 residues. CDR1 is LGHNA and CDR2 is YSLEER in the germline V gene. V lost 1 base, J lost 0 bases, and 9 bases lay in between. The CDR3 bases are TGCGCCAGCAGCCAAGGAAGTATGTCTAACTATGGCTACACCTTC. Amino acid sequence: CASSQGSMSNYGYTF.

This rearrangement joins TRBV7-8 to TRBJ1-1; 7 bases map to TRBD1. This CDR3 is built from 14 residues. The V segment lost 5 bases and the J segment 5 bases; nucleotides outside the gene matches: 8. In germline, CDR1 is SGHVS, CDR2 FQNEAQ. The CDR3 DNA reads TGTGCCAGCAGCCCACGACAGGGCCAGACTGAAGCTTTCTTT. It translates to CASSPRQGQTEAFF.

The rearrangement links TRBV29-1 to TRBJ2-7, with 11 nucleotides matching TRBD1. The CDR3 has 13 residues. Losses at the gene ends were 5 bases for V and 5 bases for J; bases not matched to a gene: 5. The germline CDR1 and CDR2 sequences are SQVTM and ANQGSEA. The CDR3, as DNA: TGCAGCGTTTTCCGGGACAGGGGGAACGAGCAGTACTTC. Encoded protein: CSVFRDRGNEQYF.

The chain carries TRBV7-2 and TRBJ2-5, with 9 positions matching TRBD2. V shed 2 bases and J 3 bases; nucleotides not matched to a gene: 4. Germline lookup yields CDR1 SGHTA and CDR2 FQGNSA. The CDR3 length is 15 residues. CDR3 amino acids: CASSLKIAGEETQYF. The CDR3 nucleotides are TGTGCCAGCAGCTTAAAAATAGCGGGGGAAGAGACCCAGTACTTC.

The V and J genes are TRBV6-4 and TRBJ1-5; D may be TRBD1 (6 bases). This CDR3 has 16 residues. The germline V gene encodes CDR1 MRHNA and CDR2 SNTAGT. Trimming left V 2 bases short and J 4 bases short, with 15 bases between. CDR3 DNA sequence: TGTGCCAGCAGTGACAGACAGGACCGCTGGAATCAGCCCCAGCATTTT. Its translation is CASSDRQDRWNQPQHF.

V usage is TRBV19 and J usage is TRBJ2-7; maybe TRBD1 (5 bases). Germline V gives CDR1 LNHDA, CDR2 SQIVND (reference sequence). The CDR3 totals 11 residues. V dropped 6 bases and J dropped 5 bases, with 8 bases sitting between them. Here the CDR3 reads CASRQQDEQYF. The CDR3 DNA reads as TGTGCCAGTAGGCAACAGGACGAGCAGTACTTC.

The chain has TRBV19 and TRBJ1-6; D may be TRBD1 (5 bases). V was trimmed by 8 bases and J by 7 bases, leaving 15 bases between them. Germline loops: CDR1 LNHDA, CDR2 SQIVND (reference sequence). The CDR3 length is 14 residues. CDR3 loop: CASSVWGGNSPLHF. DNA for the CDR3: TGTGCCAGTTCCGTGTGGGGCGGCAATTCACCCCTCCACTTT.

V and J are TRBV10-3 and TRBJ1-2; D might be TRBD1 (5 bases). Per the germline V gene, CDR1 is ENHRY and CDR2 is SYGVKD. Trimming removed 4 bases from V and 4 bases from J, with 13 bases in between. This CDR3 comprises 14 residues. The chain's CDR3 is CAISAGGIGYGYTF. As DNA, the CDR3 is TGTGCCATCAGTGCTGGGGGGATTGGCTATGGCTACACCTTC.

The chain employs TRBV18 and TRBJ1-5; a weak D match, TRBD1 (5 bases). The germline gives CDR1 KGHSH, CDR2 LQKENI. There are 15 residues in the CDR3. V was shortened by 4 bases and J by 2 bases, with 12 bases between the two germline ends. The CDR3 DNA is TGTGCCAGCTCACATGGGGACGGAGGCAATCAGCCCCAGCATTTT. Its translation is CASSHGDGGNQPQHF. Supplemented by reference TRBV18 and TRBJ1-5, the full variable domain reads NAGVMQNPRHLVRRRGQEARLRCSPMKGHSHVYWYRQLPEEGLKFMVYLQKENIIDESGMPKERFSAEFPKEGPSILRIQQVVRGDSAAYFCASSHGDGGNQPQHFGDGTRLSIL.